The text below deals with one T cell receptor (beta chain). The germline V gene encodes CDR1 SGHDN and CDR2 FVKESK. This CDR3 region has 14 residues. Trimming removed 2 bases at V and 3 bases at J, with 10 bases between. The data derive from a study of T cell changes during pregnancy in multiple sclerosis. Method: immunoSEQ multiplex PCR; TCRdb's copy keeps in-frame clones and lacks some. In the table there are approximately 36,000 clones, 93% of which are singletons. The sequence was obtained from a female donor with multiple sclerosis, enrolled in a pregnancy study. Sequenced here: CD4+ T cells from peripheral blood mononuclear cells, sampled in the first trimester of pregnancy. J is TRBJ1-2 and V is TRBV14; D unclear. CDR3 in DNA: TGTGCCAGCAGCCAATCGAGGAGAGACTATGGCTACACCTTC. Translation: CASSQSRRDYGYTF.